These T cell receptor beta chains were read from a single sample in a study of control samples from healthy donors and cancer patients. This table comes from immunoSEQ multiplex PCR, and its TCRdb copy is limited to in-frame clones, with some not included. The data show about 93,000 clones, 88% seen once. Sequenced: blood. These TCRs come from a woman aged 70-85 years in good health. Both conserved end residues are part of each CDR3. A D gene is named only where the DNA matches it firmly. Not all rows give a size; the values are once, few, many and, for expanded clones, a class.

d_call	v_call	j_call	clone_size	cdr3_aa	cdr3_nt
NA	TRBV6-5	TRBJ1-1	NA	CASSPIGTLKHQAFF	TGTGCCAGCTCTCCCATTGGGACTCTTAAGCACCAAGCTTTCTTT
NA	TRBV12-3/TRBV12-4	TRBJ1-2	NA	CASSSQGFYGYTF	TGTGCCAGCAGCTCACAGGGCTTCTATGGCTACACCTTC
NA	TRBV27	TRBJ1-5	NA	CASSLRRGQPQHF	TGTGCCAGCAGTTTACGCAGGGGTCAGCCCCAGCATTTT
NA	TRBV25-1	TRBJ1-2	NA	CASSGPLKGSGYTF	TGTGCCAGCAGTGGGCCCCTGAAGGGTTCTGGCTACACCTTC
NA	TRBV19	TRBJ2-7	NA	CASSIARSSYEQYF	TGTGCCAGTAGTATAGCCAGGAGCTCCTACGAGCAGTACTTC
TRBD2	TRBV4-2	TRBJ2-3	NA	CASSQGTSGGPDTQYF	TGTGCCAGCAGCCAAGGCACTAGCGGGGGTCCAGATACGCAGTATTTT
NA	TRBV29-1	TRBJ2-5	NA	CSVESSAGGTQYF	TGCAGCGTTGAGTCTAGCGCCGGAGGAACCCAGTACTTC
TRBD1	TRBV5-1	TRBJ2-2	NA	CASSLEGGGTGELFF	TGCGCCAGCAGCTTGGAAGGGGGCGGCACCGGGGAGCTGTTTTTT
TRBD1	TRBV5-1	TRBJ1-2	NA	CASSTGTGDYGYTF	TGCGCCAGCAGCACCGGGACAGGGGACTATGGCTACACCTTC
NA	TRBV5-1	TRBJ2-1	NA	CASSRGDNEQFF	TGCGCCAGCAGCAGGGGAGACAATGAGCAGTTCTTC
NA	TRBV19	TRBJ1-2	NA	CASSIRSDINYGYTF	TGTGCCAGTAGTATACGGTCGGATATTAACTATGGCTACACCTTC
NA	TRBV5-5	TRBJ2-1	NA	CASYQQGGGYNEQFF	TGTGCCAGCTACCAACAGGGAGGTGGCTACAATGAGCAGTTCTTC
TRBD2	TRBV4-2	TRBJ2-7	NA	CASSQEGASGSYEQYF	TGTGCCAGCAGCCAAGAAGGTGCTAGCGGTTCCTACGAGCAGTACTTC
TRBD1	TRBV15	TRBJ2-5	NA	CATSRQGEETQYF	TGTGCCACCTCCAGACAGGGCGAAGAGACCCAGTACTTC
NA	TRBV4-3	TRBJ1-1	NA	CASSQGTRTYTEAFF	TGCGCCAGCAGCCAAGGAACTCGGACCTACACTGAAGCTTTCTTT
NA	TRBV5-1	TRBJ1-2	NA	CASSRVAADYGYTF	TGCGCCAGCAGCCGGGTCGCGGCGGACTATGGCTACACCTTC
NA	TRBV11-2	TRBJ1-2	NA	CASSLDRVTEDGYTF	TGTGCCAGCAGCTTAGATCGAGTGACGGAAGATGGCTACACCTTC
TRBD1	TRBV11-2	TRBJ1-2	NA	CASSFGTGYGYTF	TGTGCCAGCAGCTTCGGGACAGGCTATGGCTACACCTTC
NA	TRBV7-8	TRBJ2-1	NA	CASSLDRVASEQFF	TGTGCCAGCAGCTTAGACAGGGTCGCGAGTGAGCAGTTCTTC
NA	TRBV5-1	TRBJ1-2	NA	CASSLTGSEGYTF	TGCGCCAGCAGCCTCACAGGGTCGGAGGGCTACACCTTC
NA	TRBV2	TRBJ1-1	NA	CASRTPRGSTEAFF	TGTGCCAGCAGGACGCCGAGGGGGTCCACTGAAGCTTTCTTT
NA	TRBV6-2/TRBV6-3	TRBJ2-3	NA	CASSLRDTFGEDTQYF	TGTGCCAGCAGTTTACGGGACACCTTTGGAGAAGATACGCAGTATTTT
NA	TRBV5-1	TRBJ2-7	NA	CASSRRTGGEQYF	TGCGCCAGCAGTCGGAGAACGGGCGGCGAGCAGTACTTC
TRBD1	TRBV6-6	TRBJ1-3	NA	CASSPDRGASSGNTIYF	TGTGCCAGCAGTCCGGACAGGGGCGCAAGCTCTGGAAACACCATATATTTT
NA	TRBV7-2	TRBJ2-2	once	CASSSRVPGGSTTGELFF	TGTGCCAGCAGCTCCCGGGTTCCCGGGGGCTCGACCACCGGGGAGCTGTTTTTT
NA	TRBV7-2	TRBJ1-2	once	CASSLERALYGYTF	TGTGCCAGCAGCTTAGAGAGGGCCCTCTATGGCTACACCTTC
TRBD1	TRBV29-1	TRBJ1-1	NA	CSARGTANEAFF	TGCAGCGCCCGAGGGACAGCAAATGAAGCTTTCTTT
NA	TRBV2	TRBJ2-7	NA	CASSDYRYEQYF	TGTGCCAGCAGTGATTATCGCTACGAGCAGTACTTC
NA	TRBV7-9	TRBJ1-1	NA	CASSLNAEAFF	TGTGCCAGCAGCTTAAACGCTGAAGCTTTCTTT
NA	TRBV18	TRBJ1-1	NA	CASSPMAQGLNTEAFF	TGTGCCAGCTCACCAATGGCTCAGGGATTGAACACTGAAGCTTTCTTT
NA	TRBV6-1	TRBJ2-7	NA	CASSEIALPYEQYF	TGTGCCAGCAGTGAAATAGCTCTACCCTACGAGCAGTACTTC
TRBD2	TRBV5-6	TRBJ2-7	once	CASSVAGGGYEQYF	TGTGCCAGCAGTGTAGCGGGAGGGGGCTACGAGCAGTACTTC
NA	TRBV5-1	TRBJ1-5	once	CASSPGTLGQPQHF	TGCGCCAGCAGCCCGGGCACCCTAGGGCAGCCCCAGCATTTT
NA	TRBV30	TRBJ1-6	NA	CAWSVGPNSPLHF	TGTGCCTGGAGTGTAGGGCCCAATTCACCCCTCCACTTT
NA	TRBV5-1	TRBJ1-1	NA	CASSSQGARAEAFF	TGCGCCAGCAGCAGTCAGGGAGCTAGAGCTGAAGCTTTCTTT
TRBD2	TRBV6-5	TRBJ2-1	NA	CASSSSRGGHGNEQFF	TGTGCCAGCAGTTCTTCACGGGGGGGCCATGGCAATGAGCAGTTCTTC